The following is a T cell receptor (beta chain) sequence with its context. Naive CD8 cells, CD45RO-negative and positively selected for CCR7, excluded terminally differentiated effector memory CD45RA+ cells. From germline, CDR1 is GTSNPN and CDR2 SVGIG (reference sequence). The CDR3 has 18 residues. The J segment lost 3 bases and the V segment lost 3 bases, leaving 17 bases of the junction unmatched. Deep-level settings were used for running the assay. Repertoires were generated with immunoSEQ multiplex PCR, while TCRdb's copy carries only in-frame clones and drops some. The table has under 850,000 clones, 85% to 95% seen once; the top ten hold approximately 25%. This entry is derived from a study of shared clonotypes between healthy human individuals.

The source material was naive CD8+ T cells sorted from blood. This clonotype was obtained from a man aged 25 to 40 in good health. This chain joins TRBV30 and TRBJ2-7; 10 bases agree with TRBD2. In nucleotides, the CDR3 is TGTGCCTGGAGAGCCCCCCACTCGCTAGCGGGAGTGAACTACGAGCAGTACTTC. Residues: CAWRAPHSLAGVNYEQYF.